The next 21 T cell receptor beta chains were all read from a single sample in a study of blood T cell repertoires in COVID-19. Assay: immunoSEQ multiplex PCR; the TCRdb copy retains only in-frame clones and omits some. The sample holds tens of thousands of clones, 80% to 90% seen once. The specimen sequenced was peripheral blood. Receptors were obtained from a man aged 50 or older with COVID-19, enrolled during active disease.

Here the CDR3 DNA reads TGTGCCAGCAGCTTGTTCGGGACAGGGGCGAACACTGAAGCTTTCTTT. It codes for CASSLFGTGANTEAFF. This chain links TRBV5-5 with TRBJ1-1, with TRBD1 matching over 10 bases. The CDR3 sequence is 16 residues long. The J segment lost 1 base and the V segment lost 1 base, leaving 4 bases of the junction unmatched. CDR1 and CDR2 from the germline V gene are SGHKS and YYEKEE (reference sequence).

The J gene is TRBJ2-2, the V gene TRBV19; possible D gene TRBD2, 6 bases. The germline V and J ends were trimmed by 5 bases and 2 bases, with 12 bases remaining between them. The CDR3 has 15 residues. Looked up from germline, CDR1 is LNHDA and CDR2 is SQIVND (reference sequence). DNA of the CDR3: TGTGCCAGTAGTCGGGAGAGACCTAACACCGGGGAGCTGTTTTTT. It encodes CASSRERPNTGELFF.

The chain employs TRBV2 and TRBJ2-7; maybe TRBD1 (6 bases). The germline V gene has CDR1 SNHLY and CDR2 FYNNEI. V shed 6 bases and J shed 6 bases, with 18 bases lying between them. The CDR3 consists of 14 residues. The CDR3 here is CASRYRESATEQYF. The CDR3 coding sequence is TGTGCCAGCAGGTACAGGGAAAGCGCCACCGAGCAGTACTTC.

The chain carries TRBV15 and TRBJ1-5; 8 bases line up with TRBD1. The length of the CDR3 is 16 residues. Germline CDR1 LNHNV, CDR2 YYDKDF (reference sequence). V was pared by 0 bases and J by 5 bases, with 6 bases of the junction left unmatched. CDR3 in amino acids: CATSRDWAGGDQPQHF. CDR3 sequence (DNA): TGTGCCACCAGCAGAGATTGGGCAGGGGGCGATCAGCCCCAGCATTTT. The variable domain in full, completed from reference TRBV15 and TRBJ1-5, reads DAMVIQNPRYQVTQFGKPVTLSCSQTLNHNVMYWYQQKSSQAPKLLFHYYDKDFNNEADTPDNFQSRRPNTSFCFLDIRSPGLGDTAMYLCATSRDWAGGDQPQHFGDGTRLSIL.

V is TRBV13 and J is TRBJ1-2; D is undetermined. CDR3 length: 16 amino acids. V was cut by 5 bases and J by 5 bases, with 21 bases left in between. Germline lookup yields CDR1 PRHDT and CDR2 FYEKMQ (reference sequence). In DNA, the CDR3 is TGTGCCAGCAGCCACGGGAACCAGCCAACTCGGTATGGCTACACCTTC. Protein sequence: CASSHGNQPTRYGYTF.

The chain employs TRBV5-1 and TRBJ1-2; 8 positions agree with TRBD1. This CDR3 has 14 amino acids. Trimming removed 0 bases from V and 8 bases from J; junction bases left unmatched: 6. Germline V gives CDR1 SGHRS, CDR2 YFSETQ. In nucleotides, the CDR3 is TGCGCCAGCAGCTTGGGACAGGGGAAGGACGGCTACACCTTC. It encodes CASSLGQGKDGYTF.

The chain uses TRBV28 and TRBJ2-7; D possibly corresponds to TRBD2 (6 bases). The germline V gene encodes CDR1 MDHEN and CDR2 SYDVKM. The CDR3 loop spans 16 amino acids. V gave up 6 bases and J gave up 1 base, with 19 bases separating them. The CDR3 is CASSRLGGAPSYEQYF. The CDR3 region has the DNA TGTGCCAGCAGCCGTCTGGGCGGGGCGCCTTCCTACGAGCAGTACTTC.

The CDR3 loop reads CAIRRGGGTEAFF. The CDR3 DNA reads as TGTGCCATCAGGCGCGGGGGAGGCACTGAAGCTTTCTTT. This rearrangement joins TRBV10-3 to TRBJ1-1, with D perhaps TRBD1 (5 bases). CDR1 and CDR2 (germline): ENHRY, SYGVKD. Trimming removed 6 bases from V and 4 bases from J, with 12 bases in between. This CDR3 has 13 residues.

This clone was observed a single time. The genes are TRBV19 and TRBJ2-2; the D gene is possibly TRBD2 (6 bases). Trimming left V 6 bases short and J 3 bases short, with 11 bases between. Germline V gene lookup returns CDR1 LNHDA and CDR2 SQIVND (reference sequence). The CDR3 sequence is 14 residues long. CDR3 sequence reads: CASRMSGDTGELFF. CDR3 DNA: TGTGCCAGTAGGATGTCGGGGGACACCGGGGAGCTGTTTTTT.

V is TRBV2 and J is TRBJ2-5; D is perhaps TRBD1 (6 bases). Germline-derived CDR1 and CDR2 are SNHLY and FYNNEI. The CDR3 loop spans 14 amino acids. V was pared by 5 bases and J by 5 bases, with 15 bases between. The CDR3 DNA reads as TGTGCCAGCAGTAATCAGGGGTCGGGGGAGACCCAGTACTTC. Amino acids: CASSNQGSGETQYF.

The genes are TRBV10-3 and TRBJ1-6; D remains ambiguous. CDR1 is ENHRY and CDR2 is SYGVKD in the germline V gene. The V end was cut by 2 bases, the J end by 4 bases, with 15 bases between. This CDR3 spans 17 amino acids. In DNA, the CDR3 is TGTGCCATCAGTGAGGGACCTCCCGGGGAGTATAATTCACCCCTCCACTTT. Its protein is CAISEGPPGEYNSPLHF.

This sequence joins TRBV6-5 and TRBJ2-2, with TRBD2 identical over 7 bases. Germline CDR1 reads MNHEY; CDR2 reads SVGAGI. V shed 9 bases and J 1 base; nucleotides not matched to a gene: 2. This CDR3 has 13 residues. The DNA for the CDR3 is TGTGCCAGTGGGGGGGGGAACACCGGGGAGCTGTTTTTT. Translating gives CASGGGNTGELFF.

The chain combines TRBV29-1 with TRBJ1-2; no firm D call. Germline V lookup: CDR1 SQVTM, CDR2 ANQGSEA. Trimming removed 4 bases at V and 2 bases at J, with 8 bases between. CDR3 length: 12 amino acids. The CDR3 DNA is TGCAGCGTTGGAAGAGGGAACTATGGCTACACCTTC. It yields the protein CSVGRGNYGYTF.

By share of the sample, this clone is medium-sized. This rearrangement joins TRBV4-2 to TRBJ2-3, with 13 nucleotides matching TRBD2. Germline values: CDR1 LGHNA, CDR2 YNFKEQ. V shed 5 bases and J 4 bases; nucleotides not matched to a gene: 0. The CDR3 has 14 residues. The CDR3 protein is CASSGTSGADTQYF. CDR3 sequence (DNA): TGTGCCAGCAGCGGGACTAGCGGGGCAGATACGCAGTATTTT.

The table lists this clone with a count of one. The genes are TRBV29-1 and TRBJ2-5; 9 bases agree with TRBD2. CDR3 length: 12 amino acids. V dropped 7 bases and J dropped 4; count of bases not matched to a gene: 4. Germline CDR1 is SQVTM and CDR2 is ANQGSEA. CDR3 nucleotides: TGCAGCGCATCGACTAGCGGAGAGACCCAGTACTTC. Translation: CSASTSGETQYF.

Of note for this clone: Mismatch with germline at one junction end may stem from a read error. This chain uses TRBV11-2 with TRBJ2-7; the match to TRBD2 covers 12 bases. The CDR3 spans 11 residues. Germline CDR1 is SGHAT and CDR2 is FQNNGV. CDR3 residues: CASSNPGLAGF. CDR3 DNA: TGTGCCAGCAGCAACCCGGGACTAGCGGGCTTC.

The V and J genes are TRBV18 and TRBJ2-7; TRBD2 matches 10 bases. The junction had 6 bases not matched to a gene; V was cut back by 3 bases and J by 4 bases. CDR1 KGHSH and CDR2 LQKENI come from the germline V gene. The CDR3 spans 15 residues. CDR3 nucleotide sequence: TGTGCCAGCTCACCCGGGCTAGCGGGGGTTTACGAGCAGTACTTC. This sequence encodes CASSPGLAGVYEQYF.

The V and J genes are TRBV27 and TRBJ2-2, with TRBD2 as a possible D gene (6 bases). The V and J ends lost 3 bases and 4 bases respectively, with 9 bases between them. Germline CDR1 MNHEY, CDR2 SMNVEV (reference sequence). This CDR3 spans 14 amino acids. In nucleotides, the CDR3 is TGTGCCAGCAGTTTCGGAGGGGCCACCGGGGAGCTGTTTTTT. It yields the protein CASSFGGATGELFF.

This sequence joins TRBV5-4 and TRBJ1-3; D not resolved. The CDR3 length is 16 residues. Germline CDR1 SGHNT, CDR2 YYREEE (reference sequence). Trimming removed 3 bases from V and 0 bases from J, with 13 bases in between. The DNA for the CDR3 is TGTGCCAGCAGCTCAGGCCGGAAAAACTCTGGAAACACCATATATTTT. This translates into CASSSGRKNSGNTIYF.

This chain connects TRBV19 to TRBJ2-3; tentatively, D is TRBD1 (7 bases). The V gene lost 0 bases and the J gene lost 3 bases, with 13 bases spanning the gap. CDR3 length: 16 residues. CDR1 is LNHDA and CDR2 is SQIVND in the germline V gene (reference sequence). The CDR3 reads CASSIDGAGGTDTQYF. The DNA for the CDR3 is TGTGCCAGTAGTATAGATGGGGCAGGGGGGACAGATACGCAGTATTTT.

This clone was observed a few times. V gene TRBV27 combines with J gene TRBJ1-1; 8 bases agree with TRBD1. Unmatched junction bases numbered 9, after V lost 7 bases and J lost 2 bases. Germline V lookup: CDR1 MNHEY, CDR2 SMNVEV (reference sequence). The CDR3 length is 15 residues. The CDR3 here is CASNRGLWANTEAFF. DNA of the CDR3: TGTGCCAGCAACAGGGGGTTGTGGGCCAACACTGAAGCTTTCTTT.